Here is one T cell receptor beta chain with its context. Its antigen remains unidentified. TCRdb's table, derived via immunoSEQ multiplex PCR, lists solely in-frame clones and lacks some. Of more than 9,000 clones listed, approximately 44% are singletons. The entry originates in a study of T cells in localized non-small cell lung cancer. Study conclusions and caveats: Heterogeneity stays possible, as sequencing covered only one tumor region. The study detected a median approximately 50 of the top 100 tumor clones in adjacent lung.

CDR3 size: 15 residues. Trimming removed 6 bases from V and 7 bases from J, with 21 bases in between. This receptor was identified in a woman aged 35 to 70 with stage I lung adenocarcinoma. The chain recombines TRBV23-1 with TRBJ1-1; D remains unclear. TRBV23-1 falls under the ORF class, with uncertain function. Sequenced material: lymph node tissue, taken before any cancer treatment. The CDR3: CASSQARNGNFEAFF. CDR3 coding DNA: TGCGCCAGCAGCCAAGCCCGGAACGGGAACTTTGAAGCTTTCTTT.